These 24 T cell receptor beta chains were all obtained from the same sample, sequenced in a study of CD8+ T cells in alopecia areata. The treatment denotes: oral pan-JAK inhibitor, 5-10 mg twice daily. Investigators isolated RNA and reverse transcribed it into cDNA to act as the sequencing template. Only in-frame clones appear in the TCRdb table, and some are missing; sequencing was by immunoSEQ multiplex PCR. The repertoire holds around 170,000 clones, with 51% as singletons. Sequencing used CD8+ T cells sorted from blood, obtained at week 52, from a patient treated with tofacitinib. These receptors were obtained from a human donor with alopecia areata.

This chain connects TRBV19 to TRBJ2-2; the D is unclear. Trimming removed 1 base at V and 6 bases at J, with 9 bases between. This CDR3 is built from 14 residues. The germline V gene has CDR1 LNHDA and CDR2 SQIVND (reference sequence). In DNA, the CDR3 is TGTGCCAGTAGTATAGGAAGGGTGTCCGGGGAGCTGTTTTTT. Translating gives CASSIGRVSGELFF.

In this sample, this clone turned up a few times. The chain links TRBV10-3 to TRBJ1-6, with 8 bases aligning to TRBD1. J was trimmed by 5 bases and V by 4 bases; bases with no gene match: 4. CDR3 length: 15 amino acids. Germline loops: CDR1 ENHRY, CDR2 SYGVKD. The CDR3 spells CAISVKDRDNSPLHF. DNA for the CDR3: TGTGCCATCAGTGTGAAGGACAGGGATAATTCACCCCTCCACTTT.

This clone was observed a few times. The chain carries TRBV7-9 and TRBJ2-7, with D possibly TRBD1 on 6 matching bases. The CDR3 contains 14 residues. Trimming stripped 5 bases from V and 1 base from J, with 12 bases between. Germline CDR1 is SEHNR and CDR2 is FQNEAQ (reference sequence). CDR3 sequence: CASSLSQGSYEQYF. CDR3 nucleotides: TGTGCCAGCAGCCTTTCCCAGGGGTCCTACGAGCAGTACTTC.

The rearrangement uses TRBV5-4 and TRBJ1-3, with no clear D. Trimming left V 4 bases short and J 4 bases short, with 15 bases between. CDR3 length: 15 residues. Germline values: CDR1 SGHNT, CDR2 YYREEE (reference sequence). The CDR3 spells CASSRTKGEGNTIYF. DNA of the CDR3: TGTGCCAGCAGCAGGACGAAAGGAGAGGGAAACACCATATATTTT.

The J gene is TRBJ2-4, the V gene TRBV4-3, with D unclear. V lost 4 bases, J lost 2 bases, and 24 bases lay in between. Germline CDR1 LGHNA, CDR2 YSLEER. The CDR3 runs 19 residues. The DNA of the CDR3 is TGCGCCAGCAGCCGCGACACACCTAGGTCAGGCATGTCCAAAAACATTCAGTACTTC. As protein: CASSRDTPRSGMSKNIQYF.

V gene TRBV25-1 combines with J gene TRBJ1-1; D is ambiguous. Germline V lookup: CDR1 MGHDK, CDR2 SYGVNS. CDR3 length: 14 residues. V lost 4 bases, J lost 7 bases, and 16 bases lay in between. CDR3 coding DNA: TGTGCCAGCAGTGTCCTCACCCCGCAGGATGAAGCTTTCTTT. This encodes CASSVLTPQDEAFF.

J is TRBJ2-6 and V is TRBV7-6; D uncertain. V lost 1 base, J lost 0 bases, and 10 bases lay in between. CDR3 length: 17 amino acids. From germline, CDR1 is SGHVS and CDR2 FNYEAQ. CDR3 loop: CASSLDTKSSGANVLTF. CDR3 sequence (DNA): TGTGCCAGCAGCTTAGATACTAAGAGCTCTGGGGCCAACGTCCTGACTTTC.

This chain uses TRBV7-9 with TRBJ1-1; no definite D call. Germline-derived CDR1 and CDR2 are SEHNR and FQNEAQ (reference sequence). The CDR3 is 14 amino acids. V lost 5 bases and J lost 5, with 15 bases in between. The CDR3 protein is CASSDRVGGTEAFF. CDR3 nucleotides: TGTGCCAGCAGCGACCGGGTTGGAGGGACTGAAGCTTTCTTT.

This clone appeared a few times. J is TRBJ2-7 and V is TRBV7-8, with 7 nucleotides matching TRBD1. The CDR3 is 15 amino acids. V shed 2 bases and J 0 bases; nucleotides not matched to a gene: 4. Germline-derived CDR1 and CDR2 are SGHVS and FQNEAQ. This CDR3 is CASSLRDRDSYEQYF. The CDR3 DNA is TGTGCCAGCAGCTTAAGGGACAGAGACTCCTACGAGCAGTACTTC.

This clone has a handful of counts. The rearrangement uses TRBV21-1 and TRBJ2-3. TRBV21-1 is labeled a pseudogene. This CDR3 has 16 amino acids. The CDR3 sequence is CASSTIRGPCTDTQYF. The CDR3 nucleotides read TGTGCCAGCAGCACGATACGGGGACCTTGCACAGATACGCAGTATTTT.

This clone showed up just a few times. J is TRBJ2-3 and V is TRBV7-2; D is uncertain. Deletions cut 1 base from V and 0 bases from J, with 5 bases between. CDR1 is SGHTA and CDR2 is FQGNSA in the germline V gene. This CDR3 spans 14 amino acids. CDR3: CASSLGLSTDTQYF. As DNA, the CDR3 is TGTGCCAGCAGCTTAGGACTTAGCACAGATACGCAGTATTTT. The whole variable domain, remainder taken from reference TRBV7-2 and TRBJ2-3, is GAGVSQSPSNKVTEKGKDVELRCDPISGHTALYWYRQSLGQGLEFLIYFQGNSAPDKSGLPSDRFSAERTGGSVSTLTIQRTQQEDSAVYLCASSLGLSTDTQYFGPGTRLTVL.

V and J are TRBV11-2 and TRBJ1-2; D not certain. The CDR3 sequence is 13 residues long. Germline loops: CDR1 SGHAT, CDR2 FQNNGV. The V end was cut by 2 bases, the J end by 3 bases, with 7 bases between. Written as DNA, the CDR3 is TGTGCCAGCAGCTTAACCGGGGACTATGGCTACACCTTC. It yields the protein CASSLTGDYGYTF.

This chain uses TRBV7-9 with TRBJ2-5; D possibly uses TRBD1 or TRBD2 (5 bases each). This CDR3 has 15 residues. The germline CDR1 and CDR2 sequences are SEHNR and FQNEAQ (reference sequence). V shed 3 bases and J shed 4 bases, with 15 bases lying between them. CDR3 coding DNA: TGTGCCAGCAGCTTTCCTAGGAGTGGGACAGAGACCCAGTACTTC. This encodes CASSFPRSGTETQYF. The variable domain in full, completed from reference TRBV7-9 and TRBJ2-5, reads DTGVSQNPRHKITKRGQNVTFRCDPISEHNRLYWYRQTLGQGPEFLTYFQNEAQLEKSRLLSDRFSAERPKGSFSTLEIQRTEQGDSAMYLCASSFPRSGTETQYFGPGTRLLVL.

The chain is built from TRBV4-1 and TRBJ2-2, with 9 bases matching TRBD1. Germline V gene sequence: CDR1 MGHRA, CDR2 YSYEKL. The CDR3 runs 17 residues. V dropped 4 bases and J dropped 1; count of bases not matched to a gene: 7. CDR3: CASSPTGGGVNTGELFF. As DNA, the CDR3 is TGCGCCAGCAGCCCTACAGGGGGCGGAGTGAACACCGGGGAGCTGTTTTTT.

J is TRBJ2-7 and V is TRBV30; D gene uncertain. The ends were cut back, 0 bases at V and 1 base at J, with 7 bases in the middle. The V gene's germline CDR1 is GTSNPN and CDR2 SVGIG (reference sequence). The CDR3 totals 13 residues. CDR3: CAWSVRVSYEQYF. DNA for the CDR3: TGTGCCTGGAGTGTACGAGTGTCCTACGAGCAGTACTTC.

The rearrangement uses TRBV10-3 and TRBJ2-3; the D gene is possibly TRBD2 (6 bases). Germline lookup yields CDR1 ENHRY and CDR2 SYGVKD. The CDR3 runs to 17 residues. Trimming pared 2 bases from V and 0 bases from J, leaving 15 bases between. CDR3 sequence (DNA): TGTGCCATCAGTGAGCTTCGGACGGGGACTAGCACAGATACGCAGTATTTT. Its protein is CAISELRTGTSTDTQYF.

This chain connects TRBV19 to TRBJ2-7; no firm D call. Trimming left V 4 bases short and J 2 bases short, with 9 bases between. This CDR3 spans 13 amino acids. Germline lookup yields CDR1 LNHDA and CDR2 SQIVND (reference sequence). The CDR3: CASSNDAPYEQYF. CDR3 coding DNA: TGTGCCAGTAGTAACGATGCTCCCTACGAGCAGTACTTC.

This clone was picked up a small number of times. The V call is TRBV29-1, the J call TRBJ1-2; 8 bases match TRBD1. CDR3 length: 11 residues. With 8 bases clipped from V and 6 bases from J, the junction kept 5 bases outside the gene matches. The germline V gene encodes CDR1 SQVTM and CDR2 ANQGSEA. The CDR3 is CSLGTGDGYTF. Here the CDR3 DNA reads TGCAGCCTTGGGACAGGCGATGGCTACACCTTC. Full variable domain (outside the CDR3, taken from reference TRBV29-1 and TRBJ1-2): SAVISQKPSRDICQRGTSLTIQCQVDSQVTMMFWYRQQPGQSLTLIATANQGSEATYESGFVIDKFPISRPNLTFSTLTVSNMSPEDSSIYLCSLGTGDGYTFGSGTRLTVV.

Only a few counts were recorded for this clone. This chain uses TRBV6-6 with TRBJ1-1, with no clear D. This CDR3 is built from 13 residues. V lost 2 bases and J 1 base, leaving 5 bases between the germline ends. Germline V gene lookup returns CDR1 MNHNY and CDR2 SVGAGI (reference sequence). Here the CDR3 DNA reads TGTGCCAGCAGTTACGCGTGGAACACTGAAGCTTTCTTT. Amino acids: CASSYAWNTEAFF.

The V call is TRBV7-9, the J call TRBJ2-1; D possibly corresponds to TRBD1 (6 bases). This CDR3 contains 13 residues. Deletions cut 8 bases from V and 3 bases from J, with 11 bases between. The V gene's germline CDR1 is SEHNR and CDR2 FQNEAQ (reference sequence). The CDR3 loop reads CASDPQGYNEQFF. CDR3 coding DNA: TGTGCCAGCGACCCACAGGGCTACAATGAGCAGTTCTTC.

Written as DNA, the CDR3 is TGTGCCAGCAGCGTCAAGACAGGGTCGGGTGAAGCTTTCTTT. Protein sequence: CASSVKTGSGEAFF. The rearrangement joins TRBV7-9 to TRBJ1-1; 7 bases are shared with TRBD1. The germline gives CDR1 SEHNR, CDR2 FQNEAQ (reference sequence). The CDR3 contains 14 residues. V was clipped by 5 bases and J by 7 bases; unmatched bases: 10.

The V call is TRBV9, the J call TRBJ2-4, with D uncertain. This CDR3 is 16 amino acids long. Germline-derived CDR1 and CDR2 are SGDLS and YYNGEE. The V gene lost 0 bases and the J gene lost 2 bases, with 12 bases spanning the gap. This CDR3 is CASSVGGSSTKNIQYF. CDR3 DNA sequence: TGTGCCAGCAGCGTAGGGGGTTCCTCCACCAAAAACATTCAGTACTTC.

CDR3 sequence (DNA): TGTGCCAGCAGCCACCACGGTGCTGAAGCTTTCTTT. Translation gives CASSHHGAEAFF. The V call is TRBV11-2, the J call TRBJ1-1; no reliable D call. The V and J ends lost 5 bases and 6 bases respectively, with 10 bases between them. The CDR3 is 12 residues long. The germline gives CDR1 SGHAT, CDR2 FQNNGV.

This chain links TRBV9 with TRBJ2-7; possibly TRBD1 for D (5 bases). Trimming pared 0 bases from V and 2 bases from J, leaving 12 bases between. The length of the CDR3 is 15 residues. The germline gives CDR1 SGDLS, CDR2 YYNGEE. CDR3 DNA sequence: TGTGCCAGCAGCGTAGACTGGGGCAGAGCCTACGAGCAGTACTTC. Translated, it gives CASSVDWGRAYEQYF.